The TCR beta chain under discussion was sequenced for a study of blood T cell repertoires in COVID-19 (dated by TCRdb to the early 2020s). About the study as a whole: Samples from collaborators originated in the United States, Italy and Spain and spanned both the acute and convalescent phases of COVID-19. HLA class I and class II types, where available, came from metadata supplied by the sample provider rather than from assay-based typing. Deeply sampled blood TCRbeta repertoires from subjects exposed to, actively infected with, or recovered from COVID-19 were included in the dataset. The repertoires were released in a freely available public database meant as a resource for research on the immune response to SARS-CoV-2. The samples were drawn from two sources: the first 160 participants of the ongoing ImmuneRACE study, and approximately 1,300 subjects contributed by 6 global collaborators. The material from the prospective study consisted of cDNA or gDNA derived from T cells, B-cell-depleted T cells, or PBMCs. Sample metadata almost always included a de-identified subject ID, COVID-19 status, age in years and sex. The investigation overall reported the following: Clinical and demographic metadata were provided uncurated, with the amount varying by source and participant.

Note on this clone: Its specific antigen is unknown. Per-base qualities were not stored, and no clone one base away is much larger.

TCRbeta CDR3 regions were amplified from genomic DNA by means of the immunoSEQ Assay, a bias-controlled multiplex PCR. The paper's processing steps were these. Nucleated cell counts per sample were estimated from amplification of reference gene primers within the assay. To quantify the absolute abundance of each unique TCRbeta CDR3 rearrangement, sequence reads were collapsed and filtered. For each sample, productive Simpson clonality was calculated as the square root of Simpson's diversity index over productive rearrangements. Imported from immuneACCESS, the table was reduced by TCRdb to in-frame sequences with V and J called. These copies leave out some clones; in studies compared against another copy, an unresolved V gene accounts for under half, and the cause of the remainder is not known. That table furnishes V, J and clone size, whereas the DNA furnished D and trimming. The sample includes roughly 230,000 clones, with roughly 80% observed a single time. Approximately 8% of the sample is in the top ten clones.

The collaborating institutions used their own protocols to collect whole blood in K2EDTA tubes. For TCRbeta analysis, collaborators shipped samples as frozen whole blood, isolated PBMCs, or DNA extracted from either of those sample types. V is clipped by 5 bases and J by 6 bases, and the sequence between their germline boundaries is 8 bases long. The CDR3 sequence holds 13 residues, the cysteine and phenylalanine included. The entry retains the CDR3 DNA only, 39 bases that are in frame from base 1. For CDR1 and CDR2, the germline V gene lists SGHTA and FQGTGA. The receptor's source is a woman aged 80 or over with acute or convalescent COVID-19. The chain joins TRBV7-3 to TRBJ1-6; confidence is insufficient to name the D gene. The sample was peripheral blood. The DNA sequence is as follows: TGTGCCAGCAGCATCGCTATTAATTCACCCCTCCACTTT. The translation is CASSIAINSPLHF.